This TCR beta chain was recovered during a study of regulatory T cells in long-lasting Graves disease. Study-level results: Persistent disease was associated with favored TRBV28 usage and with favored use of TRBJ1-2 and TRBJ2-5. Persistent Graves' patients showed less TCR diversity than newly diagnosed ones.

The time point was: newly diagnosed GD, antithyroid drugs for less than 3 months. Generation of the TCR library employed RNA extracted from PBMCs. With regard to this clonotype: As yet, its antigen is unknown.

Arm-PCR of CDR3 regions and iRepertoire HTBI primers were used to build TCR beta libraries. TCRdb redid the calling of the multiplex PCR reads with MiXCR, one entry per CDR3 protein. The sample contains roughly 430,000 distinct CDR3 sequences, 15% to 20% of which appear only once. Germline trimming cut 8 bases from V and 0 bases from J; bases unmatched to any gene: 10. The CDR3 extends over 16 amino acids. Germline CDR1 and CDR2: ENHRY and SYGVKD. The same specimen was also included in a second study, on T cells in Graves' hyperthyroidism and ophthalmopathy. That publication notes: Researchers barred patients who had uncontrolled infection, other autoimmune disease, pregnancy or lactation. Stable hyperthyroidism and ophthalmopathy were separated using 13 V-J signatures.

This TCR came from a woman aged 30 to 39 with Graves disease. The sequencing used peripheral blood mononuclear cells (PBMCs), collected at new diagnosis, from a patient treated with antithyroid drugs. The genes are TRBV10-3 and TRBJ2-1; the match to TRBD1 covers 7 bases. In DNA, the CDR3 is TGTGCCATCGGAAGGGACAGAGAAGTCTCCTACAATGAGCAGTTCTTC. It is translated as CAIGRDREVSYNEQFF.